This TCR beta chain stems from a study of cytomegalovirus exposure and HLA in healthy donors. This clone was detected only a few times. Trimming stripped 1 base from V and 10 bases from J, with 17 bases between. CDR3 length: 16 residues. Germline CDR1 and CDR2: LGHNT and FRNRAP. The PCR was carried out with 60 Vbeta primers and 13 Jbeta primers. This table comes from immunoSEQ multiplex PCR, and its TCRdb copy is limited to in-frame clones, with some not included. The sample lists roughly 160,000 clones; 65% to 85% were seen once. This sequence joins TRBV12-5 and TRBJ1-6; D call uncertain. The source material was PBMCs. This clonotype originated in a woman aged 25-40 years in good health and CMV-seropositive. CDR3 sequence (DNA): TGTGCTAGTGGTTTGGACCATGTCGGGATTGGCTCACCCCTCCACTTT. It codes for CASGLDHVGIGSPLHF.